This T cell receptor (beta chain) was identified in a study of cytomegalovirus exposure and HLA in healthy donors. Points from the study as a whole: A later analysis showed HLA-associated TCR beta chains outstripping equally common others in clonal expansion.

Both 60 Vbeta primers and 13 Jbeta primers went into the PCR. Sequencing was performed with immunoSEQ multiplex PCR; in TCRdb, only in-frame clones are kept and a portion is missing. Of about 180,000 clones in the sample, around three quarters were seen once. In this sample, this clone turned up once. Antigen unknown. The CDR3 length is 14 residues. J gave up 3 bases and V 4 bases, and 7 bases lay outside the gene matches. From germline, CDR1 is SGDLS and CDR2 YYNGEE. The source of this sequence is a woman in her forties in good health and CMV-seronegative. The sequenced sample was PBMCs. V is TRBV9 and J is TRBJ2-7; TRBD1 matches at 7 bases. Here the CDR3 DNA reads TGTGCCAGCAGCCCGGGACAGATGGGCTACGAGCAGTACTTC. Translating it yields CASSPGQMGYEQYF.